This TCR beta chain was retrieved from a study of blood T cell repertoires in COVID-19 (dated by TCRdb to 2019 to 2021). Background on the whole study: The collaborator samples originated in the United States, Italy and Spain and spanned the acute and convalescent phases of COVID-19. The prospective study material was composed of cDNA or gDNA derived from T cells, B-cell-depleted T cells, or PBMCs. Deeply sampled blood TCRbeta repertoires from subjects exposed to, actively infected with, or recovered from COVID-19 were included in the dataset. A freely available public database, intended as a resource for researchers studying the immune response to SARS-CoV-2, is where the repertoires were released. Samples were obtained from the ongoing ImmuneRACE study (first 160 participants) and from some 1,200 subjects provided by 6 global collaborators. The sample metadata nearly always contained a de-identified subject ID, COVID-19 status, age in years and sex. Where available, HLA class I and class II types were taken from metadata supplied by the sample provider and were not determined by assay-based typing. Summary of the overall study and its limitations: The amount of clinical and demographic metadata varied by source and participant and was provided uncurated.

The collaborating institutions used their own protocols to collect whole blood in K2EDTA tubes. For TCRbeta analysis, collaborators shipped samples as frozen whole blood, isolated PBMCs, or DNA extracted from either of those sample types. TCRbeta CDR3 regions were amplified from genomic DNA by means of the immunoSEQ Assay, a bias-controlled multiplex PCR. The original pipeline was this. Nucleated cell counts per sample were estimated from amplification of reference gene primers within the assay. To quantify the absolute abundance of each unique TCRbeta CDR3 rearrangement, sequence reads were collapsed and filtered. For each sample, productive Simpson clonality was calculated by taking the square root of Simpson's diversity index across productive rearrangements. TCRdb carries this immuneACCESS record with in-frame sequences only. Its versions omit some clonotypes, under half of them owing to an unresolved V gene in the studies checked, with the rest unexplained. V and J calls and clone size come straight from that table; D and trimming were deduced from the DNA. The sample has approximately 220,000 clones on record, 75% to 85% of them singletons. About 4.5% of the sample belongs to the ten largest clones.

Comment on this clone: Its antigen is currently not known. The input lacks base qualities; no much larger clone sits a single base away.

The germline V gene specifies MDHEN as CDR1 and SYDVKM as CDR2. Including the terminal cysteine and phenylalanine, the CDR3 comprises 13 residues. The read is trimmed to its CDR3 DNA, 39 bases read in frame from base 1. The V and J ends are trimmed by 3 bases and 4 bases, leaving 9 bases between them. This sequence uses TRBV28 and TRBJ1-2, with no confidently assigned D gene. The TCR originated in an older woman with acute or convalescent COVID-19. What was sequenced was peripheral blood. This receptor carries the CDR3 CASSLPGSYGYTF. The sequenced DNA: TGTGCCAGCAGTTTGCCCGGTAGCTATGGCTACACCTTC.